The sequence of this T cell receptor beta chain was determined in a study of T cell responses to AZD1222 COVID-19 vaccine. Study-level findings and limits: Spike regions recognized by vaccine-associated CD4 TCRs spanned the protein, led by 160-218 and 743-854.

A note on this clone: What it binds is not known.

The germline gives CDR1 MNHNS, CDR2 SASEGT. V lost 0 bases and J lost 5, with 8 bases in between. This CDR3 contains 15 residues. Sequenced by immunoSEQ multiplex PCR; TCRdb stores in-frame clones only, minus some. The table records 150,000 or so clones, around 89% of them present only once. Sequenced material: peripheral blood, taken on day 0 of AZD1222 vaccination. The chain has TRBV6-1 and TRBJ1-6; D ambiguous. The receptor comes from an adult in good health. The CDR3 sequence is CASSEAGRNNSPLHF. For the CDR3, the DNA is TGTGCCAGCAGTGAAGCCGGCAGGAATAATTCACCCCTCCACTTT.